One sample yielded the 19 T cell receptor beta chains listed below, sequenced in a study of T cell clones after liver transplantation. The assay was immunoSEQ multiplex PCR, and TCRdb's table has in-frame clones only and misses some. Of roughly 100,000 clones in the sample, approximately 78% were seen once. The starting material was CD4+ T cells from blood, obtained before liver transplant. The receptors come from a human donor who received a liver transplant.

This clone occurred a few times. This chain links TRBV7-2 with TRBJ1-2, with 10 positions matching TRBD1. Per germline, CDR1 SGHTA and CDR2 FQGNSA. The CDR3 loop spans 15 amino acids. Losses at the gene ends were 1 base for V and 2 bases for J; bases not matched to a gene: 1. As DNA, the CDR3 is TGTGCCAGCAGCTTAGGGACAGGGGGGAACTATGGCTACACCTTC. As protein: CASSLGTGGNYGYTF.

The chain uses TRBV7-2 and TRBJ1-5, with TRBD1 matching 7 bases. Trimming at V came to 4 bases and at J to 7 bases, leaving 4 bases not matched to a gene. The germline V gene has CDR1 SGHTA and CDR2 FQGNSA. This CDR3 comprises 13 residues. CDR3 sequence: CASSSRQGQPQHF. As DNA, the CDR3 is TGTGCCAGCAGCTCAAGACAGGGCCAGCCCCAGCATTTT.

The chain is built from TRBV5-6 and TRBJ2-7; TRBD2 agrees at 9 bases. Germline assignment: CDR1 SGHDT and CDR2 YYEEEE. J was trimmed by 4 bases and V by 2 bases; bases with no gene match: 4. The CDR3 runs 14 residues. In nucleotides, the CDR3 is TGTGCCAGCAGCTTTTCAGCGGGGGGATACGAGCAGTACTTC. This codes for CASSFSAGGYEQYF.

This clone was picked up a small number of times. V and J are TRBV9 and TRBJ1-5; 8 bases match TRBD1. Germline trimming cut 3 bases from V and 11 bases from J; bases unmatched to any gene: 19. CDR3 length: 17 amino acids. Germline V lookup: CDR1 SGDLS, CDR2 YYNGEE. CDR3 region: CASSGGSTGGDQSAQHF. Here the CDR3 DNA reads TGTGCCAGCAGCGGTGGGAGTACAGGGGGTGACCAATCAGCCCAGCATTTT.

V gene TRBV15 combines with J gene TRBJ1-6; no firm D call. Germline CDR1 and CDR2: LNHNV and YYDKDF (reference sequence). The CDR3 is 12 amino acids. V lost 0 bases and J lost 10, with 4 bases in between. The CDR3 region has the DNA TGTGCCACCAGCAGAGATTGGTCACCCCTCCACTTT. Protein sequence: CATSRDWSPLHF.

The gene calls are TRBV5-1 and TRBJ1-4; D possibly corresponds to TRBD1 (5 bases). Trimming pared 4 bases from V and 0 bases from J, leaving 13 bases between. Germline CDR1 reads SGHRS; CDR2 reads YFSETQ. The length of the CDR3 is 16 residues. The CDR3 DNA sequence: TGCGCCAGCAGCACCCGCGGGGGATCAACTAATGAAAAACTGTTTTTT. Its protein product is CASSTRGGSTNEKLFF.

The genes are TRBV6-1 and TRBJ1-2; 7 bases line up with TRBD1. This CDR3 has 12 amino acids. Germline trimming cut 6 bases from V and 7 bases from J; bases unmatched to any gene: 5. In germline, CDR1 is MNHNS, CDR2 SASEGT. The CDR3 nucleotides read TGTGCCAGCAGCCGGACAGGCTTTGGCTACACCTTC. It codes for CASSRTGFGYTF.

The chain links TRBV15 to TRBJ1-2; 7 bases are a match to TRBD1. CDR3 length: 14 residues. J was trimmed by 4 bases and V by 8 bases; bases with no gene match: 10. Germline loops: CDR1 LNHNV, CDR2 YYDKDF (reference sequence). In DNA form, the CDR3 reads TGTGCCACCTTACATGTACAGGGGACCTATGGCTACACCTTC. As protein: CATLHVQGTYGYTF.

The chain carries TRBV28 and TRBJ1-5, with TRBD1 as a possible D gene (6 bases). The CDR3 sequence is 15 residues long. The ends were cut back, 6 bases at V and 4 bases at J, with 16 bases in the middle. The germline V gene has CDR1 MDHEN and CDR2 SYDVKM. The CDR3, as DNA: TGTGCCAGCAGGCCTAGGGGGACACGTAATCAGCCCCAGCATTTT. It encodes CASRPRGTRNQPQHF.

The V gene is TRBV27, the J gene TRBJ1-3, with D uncertain. In germline, CDR1 is MNHEY, CDR2 SMNVEV (reference sequence). With 6 bases removed from V and 1 base from J, the gap between germline ends came to 22 bases. The CDR3 totals 18 residues. This CDR3 is CASSPLPGQLISGNTIYF. The CDR3 DNA reads TGTGCCAGCAGCCCGCTGCCGGGTCAATTGATATCTGGAAACACCATATATTTT.

The chain links TRBV20-1 to TRBJ2-1; weak D call: TRBD1 (5 bases). The germline V gene has CDR1 DFQATT and CDR2 SNEGSKA (reference sequence). The CDR3 has 11 residues. V was cut by 3 bases and J by 6 bases, with 6 bases left in between. CDR3 sequence reads: CSASQGNEQFF. In DNA, the CDR3 is TGCAGTGCTAGTCAGGGCAATGAGCAGTTCTTC.

The chain is built from TRBV2 and TRBJ2-7, with 9 bases matching TRBD1. Germline CDR1 and CDR2: SNHLY and FYNNEI. The CDR3 spans 14 residues. The ends lost 6 bases at V and 1 base at J; junction bases unmatched: 4. CDR3 in amino acids: CASRPGTGSYEQYF. The CDR3, as DNA: TGTGCCAGCAGACCCGGGACAGGGTCCTACGAGCAGTACTTC. The whole variable domain, filled in from reference TRBV2 and TRBJ2-7, reads EPEVTQTPSHQVTQMGQEVILRCVPISNHLYFYWYRQILGQKVEFLVSFYNNEISEKSEIFDDQFSVERPDGSNFTLKIRSTKLEDSAMYFCASRPGTGSYEQYFGPGTRLTVT.

V and J are TRBV29-1 and TRBJ2-1, with TRBD2 identical over 10 bases. From germline, CDR1 is SQVTM and CDR2 ANQGSEA. This CDR3 is 14 amino acids long. J lost 4 bases, V lost 6 bases, and 6 bases had no gene match. CDR3 sequence reads: CSVATSGTYNEQFF. The CDR3 DNA follows: TGCAGCGTGGCCACTAGCGGGACTTACAATGAGCAGTTCTTC.

The V and J genes are TRBV11-2 and TRBJ1-4; no definite D call. The CDR3 has 14 residues. V was trimmed by 1 base and J by 7 bases, leaving 10 bases between them. Germline V gives CDR1 SGHAT, CDR2 FQNNGV. As DNA, the CDR3 is TGTGCCAGCAGCTTAGGTTTTATAAGTGAAAAACTGTTTTTT. Translated, it gives CASSLGFISEKLFF.

Here the CDR3 DNA reads TGCAGTGCTAGAGATGAGATTGAAGCTTTCTTT. Protein sequence: CSARDEIEAFF. The chain carries TRBV20-1 and TRBJ1-1; no definite D call. This CDR3 spans 11 amino acids. The V and J ends lost 0 bases and 7 bases respectively, with 6 bases between them. The germline CDR1 and CDR2 sequences are DFQATT and SNEGSKA (reference sequence).

This clone was observed a single time. The genes are TRBV5-6 and TRBJ1-1; D might be TRBD1 (6 bases). Per germline, CDR1 SGHDT and CDR2 YYEEEE. Trimming stripped 0 bases from V and 12 bases from J, with 12 bases between. This CDR3 spans 12 amino acids. CDR3 sequence (DNA): TGTGCCAGCAGCTTGGCGGGGCAGGGGCCTTTCTTT. Amino acids: CASSLAGQGPFF.

The V gene is TRBV7-9, the J gene TRBJ1-4; TRBD1 is a possible D gene (5 bases). CDR3 length: 14 amino acids. Germline CDR1 and CDR2: SEHNR and FQNEAQ (reference sequence). V was clipped by 4 bases and J by 11 bases, with 17 bases between them. In DNA form, the CDR3 reads TGTGCCAGCAGCTCATCCGGGGGGTCGCAGAAACTGTTTTTT. It encodes CASSSSGGSQKLFF.

This chain uses TRBV19 with TRBJ1-5; a possible D gene is TRBD1 (6 bases). Germline CDR1 and CDR2: LNHDA and SQIVND (reference sequence). The CDR3 is 15 amino acids. V gave up 3 bases and J gave up 6 bases, with 15 bases separating them. Written as DNA, the CDR3 is TGTGCCAGTAGTATGGGCGGGGAAGGGGGTCAGCCCCAGCATTTT. Its protein is CASSMGGEGGQPQHF.

The table lists this clone with a count of one. The chain combines TRBV7-2 with TRBJ2-7; the D is unclear. The V end was cut by 4 bases, the J end by 0 bases, with 10 bases between. The CDR3 is made up of 14 amino acids. Germline lookup yields CDR1 SGHTA and CDR2 FQGNSA. CDR3 DNA: TGTGCCAGCAGCTCCTTGCCTAGCTCCTACGAGCAGTACTTC. It yields the protein CASSSLPSSYEQYF.